This entry lists 17 T cell receptor beta chains sequenced from one sample in a study of blood T cell repertoires in COVID-19. The table came from immunoSEQ multiplex PCR; TCRdb's copy has only in-frame clones and leaves some out. The repertoire holds 200,000 to 250,000 clones, with approximately 90% as singletons. The sequenced material came from PBMCs or T cells enriched from blood (not recorded which). The receptors derive from a woman in her thirties or forties with acute COVID-19.

CDR3 region: CASSGADRDREEKLFF. As DNA, the CDR3 is TGCGCCAGCAGCGGGGCGGACCGGGACAGGGAGGAAAAACTGTTTTTT. The chain employs TRBV5-1 and TRBJ1-4; 9 bases are shared with TRBD1. The V segment lost 4 bases and the J segment 8 bases; nucleotides outside the gene matches: 12. This CDR3 has 16 residues. Per the germline V gene, CDR1 is SGHRS and CDR2 is YFSETQ.

The chain recombines TRBV2 with TRBJ2-5, with 7 bases lining up with TRBD1. From germline, CDR1 is SNHLY and CDR2 FYNNEI. The CDR3 sequence is 13 residues long. V was clipped by 6 bases and J by 5 bases; unmatched bases: 6. The CDR3 is CASRRDSRETQYF. The CDR3 DNA sequence: TGTGCCAGCAGGAGGGACAGCCGGGAGACCCAGTACTTC.

This clone showed up just once. V usage is TRBV7-9 and J usage is TRBJ1-1, with 10 positions matching TRBD1. The CDR3 consists of 16 residues. Germline loops: CDR1 SEHNR, CDR2 FQNEAQ (reference sequence). V dropped 3 bases and J dropped 4; count of bases not matched to a gene: 8. CDR3 coding DNA: TGTGCCAGCAGCTTGGGGACAGGGGTTGGGGGCACTGAAGCTTTCTTT. Its translation is CASSLGTGVGGTEAFF.

CDR3 sequence reads: CASSQGQVETEAFF. The CDR3 DNA follows: TGTGCCAGCAGCCAAGGACAGGTTGAGACTGAAGCTTTCTTT. V and J are TRBV2 and TRBJ1-1; 7 bases map to TRBD1. Looked up from germline, CDR1 is SNHLY and CDR2 is FYNNEI. V lost 6 bases and J lost 5; bases outside the gene matches: 9. The CDR3 has 14 amino acids. The full variable domain, with the rest looked up from reference TRBV2 and TRBJ1-1, is EPEVTQTPSHQVTQMGQEVILRCVPISNHLYFYWYRQILGQKVEFLVSFYNNEISEKSEIFDDQFSVERPDGSNFTLKIRSTKLEDSAMYFCASSQGQVETEAFFGQGTRLTVV.

The chain uses TRBV7-3 and TRBJ2-3; D remains unclear. Trimming removed 5 bases from V and 8 bases from J, with 14 bases in between. Per the germline V gene, CDR1 is SGHTA and CDR2 is FQGTGA. This CDR3 has 13 amino acids. The CDR3 is CASSARATGTQYF. Here the CDR3 DNA reads TGTGCCAGCAGCGCGCGTGCTACGGGTACGCAGTATTTT.

The rearrangement uses TRBV5-1 and TRBJ2-1; 10 bases match TRBD2. There are 17 residues in the CDR3. From germline, CDR1 is SGHRS and CDR2 YFSETQ. J gave up 3 bases and V 4 bases, and 10 bases lay outside the gene matches. CDR3 DNA sequence: TGCGCCAGCAGCGTCCTGGCTAGCGGGGGAAACTACAATGAGCAGTTCTTC. As protein: CASSVLASGGNYNEQFF.

The table lists this clone with a few counts. The V gene is TRBV30, the J gene TRBJ1-2, with 7 bases fitting TRBD1. CDR3 length: 12 residues. V gave up 7 bases and J gave up 8 bases; unmatched junction bases: 10. The germline CDR1 and CDR2 sequences are GTSNPN and SVGIG (reference sequence). CDR3 in amino acids: CALNDRAGGYTF. The CDR3 DNA is TGTGCCTTGAATGACAGGGCAGGAGGCTACACCTTC.

The CDR3 here is CASSSGTGFDEQYF. The CDR3 DNA reads TGTGCCAGCAGCTCCGGGACAGGGTTCGACGAGCAGTACTTC. This chain connects TRBV13 to TRBJ2-7, with 9 bases matching TRBD1. The ends lost 4 bases at V and 5 bases at J; junction bases unmatched: 6. Germline CDR1 is PRHDT and CDR2 is FYEKMQ (reference sequence). The CDR3 consists of 14 residues.

The V call is TRBV13, the J call TRBJ2-5; D may be TRBD2 (5 bases). Germline assignment: CDR1 PRHDT and CDR2 FYEKMQ (reference sequence). There are 16 residues in the CDR3. Trimming removed 6 bases from V and 3 bases from J, with 20 bases in between. Here the CDR3 reads CASSPPIPDGEETQYF. As DNA, the CDR3 is TGTGCCAGCAGTCCGCCTATCCCGGACGGGGAAGAGACCCAGTACTTC.

The chain uses TRBV30 and TRBJ1-3; tentatively, D is TRBD1 (6 bases). V lost 5 bases, J lost 7 bases, and 12 bases lay in between. CDR1 and CDR2 from the germline V gene are GTSNPN and SVGIG (reference sequence). The CDR3 is 12 amino acids. The CDR3 region is CAWGGHRNTIYF. CDR3 bases: TGTGCCTGGGGGGGACACCGGAACACCATATATTTT.

Only one count was recorded for this clone. V is TRBV5-1 and J is TRBJ2-3, with TRBD2 matching over 8 bases. This CDR3 has 16 amino acids. Germline V gene data show CDR1 as SGHRS and CDR2 as YFSETQ. V shed 4 bases, J shed 2 bases, and the junction held 9 bases outside the gene matches. CDR3 region: CASSTGGSRNTDTQYF. In DNA, the CDR3 is TGCGCCAGCAGCACGGGAGGGTCGCGGAACACAGATACGCAGTATTTT.

The rearrangement links TRBV2 to TRBJ1-2; possible D gene TRBD1, 6 bases. The CDR3 has 17 residues. The V end was cut by 4 bases, the J end by 2 bases, with 20 bases between. Per germline, CDR1 SNHLY and CDR2 FYNNEI. Here the CDR3 reads CASSVRISWTENYGYTF. The CDR3, as DNA: TGTGCCAGCAGTGTAAGAATTAGTTGGACAGAGAACTATGGCTACACCTTC.

The V call is TRBV14, the J call TRBJ2-2, with D perhaps matching TRBD1 (6 bases). The V and J ends lost 6 bases and 4 bases respectively, with 12 bases between them. Germline values: CDR1 SGHDN, CDR2 FVKESK. The CDR3 length is 14 residues. CDR3 nucleotides: TGTGCCAGCAGTGGGCAGGGGCGCACCGGGGAGCTGTTTTTT. Amino acid sequence: CASSGQGRTGELFF.

The V gene is TRBV11-2, the J gene TRBJ2-3, with 7 bases identical to TRBD1. The CDR3 is 15 residues long. Germline CDR1 reads SGHAT; CDR2 reads FQNNGV. The V gene end was trimmed by 8 bases and the J gene end by 1 base; junction bases not matched to a gene: 9. In DNA, the CDR3 is TGTGCCAGCCGCCATTACAGGGGAGGCACAGATACGCAGTATTTT. Translation: CASRHYRGGTDTQYF.

The chain joins TRBV2 to TRBJ1-1, with D hard to call. Trimming stripped 5 bases from V and 2 bases from J, with 15 bases between. This CDR3 has 15 amino acids. Germline V lookup: CDR1 SNHLY, CDR2 FYNNEI. The CDR3 DNA follows: TGTGCCAGCAGTTCCCTAGCCGCAGGAAACACTGAAGCTTTCTTT. Translation: CASSSLAAGNTEAFF.

This chain links TRBV7-3 with TRBJ2-1; TRBD1 aligns across 12 bases. Germline assignment: CDR1 SGHTA and CDR2 FQGTGA. CDR3 length: 19 amino acids. V was clipped by 0 bases and J by 9 bases; unmatched bases: 15. CDR3 bases: TGTGCCAGCAGCTTAACGAAGGAGGTTTACGGGACAGGGGGCCCTGAGCAGTTCTTC. Residues: CASSLTKEVYGTGGPEQFF.

The chain combines TRBV11-2 with TRBJ1-2, with a weak D call TRBD1 (5 bases). V was clipped by 5 bases and J by 6 bases, with 22 bases between them. CDR1 SGHAT and CDR2 FQNNGV come from the germline V gene. This CDR3 is built from 16 residues. The CDR3 DNA is TGTGCCAGCAGCCCCAGCGCGGTTAACAGGTTGGATGGCTACACCTTC. Protein: CASSPSAVNRLDGYTF.